This T cell receptor (beta chain) was documented in a study of low-dose radiotherapy and immunotherapy resistance in tumors. First-strand cDNA used TRAV- and TRBV-specific primers, covering alpha and beta chains. A roughly 19-cycle PCR with a constant-region primer and V-primer adapter amplified TCRs. TCRdb reprocessed the reads via MiXCR and lists one record per CDR3 protein. This table has 85,000 to 95,000 distinct CDR3 sequences, 9.4% appearing once. Time point defined: before trial treatment. Low-dose radiotherapy and low-dose cyclophosphamide, together with aspirin, ipilimumab and nivolumab, were given to donors. This clonotype was seen repeatedly, ten times or more. The starting material was PBMCs, obtained before treatment. The receptor was isolated from a male donor with prostate cancer.

The CDR3 sequence is CASSQHSTGTQYF. CDR3 bases: TGTGCCAGCAGCCAACACTCTACGGGCACGCAGTATTTT. V usage is TRBV3-1 and J usage is TRBJ2-3; D is unclear. V lost 2 bases and J 9 bases, leaving 12 bases between the germline ends. The CDR3 is 13 amino acids. Germline CDR1 and CDR2: LGHDT and YNNKEL (reference sequence).